These 9 T cell receptor beta chains originate from one sample sequenced in a study of brain metastases from non-small cell lung cancer. The protocol was immunoSEQ multiplex PCR, while the TCRdb copy is restricted to in-frame clones and leaves out a portion. Here the sample spans over 2,000 clones, approximately 80% being singletons. Sequencing was carried out using tumor-adjacent normal tissue. The source of these receptors is a donor at least 40 years old with non-small cell lung cancer.

In regard to this clone: One end of the junction fails to match germline, which may point to a read error. This chain links TRBV28 with TRBJ2-7; D gene ambiguous. The CDR3 covers 14 residues. In germline, CDR1 is MDHEN, CDR2 SYDVKM. The CDR3 region is CASSLLKRFYEQYF. In DNA form, the CDR3 reads TGTGCCAGCAGTTTACTAAAGAGATTCTACGAGCAATACTTC.

The chain is built from TRBV2 and TRBJ2-4; D may be TRBD1 (5 bases). Germline assignment: CDR1 SNHLY and CDR2 FYNNEI. There are 14 residues in the CDR3. Trimming left V 8 bases short and J 7 bases short, with 18 bases between. The CDR3 loop is CASRVGQGRNIQYF. The CDR3, as DNA: TGTGCCAGCCGGGTCGGGCAGGGAAGGAACATTCAGTACTTC.

The V and J genes are TRBV6-5 and TRBJ2-5; 7 bases fit TRBD2. Germline assignment: CDR1 MNHEY and CDR2 SVGAGI. CDR3 length equals 11 residues. The ends lost 8 bases at V and 5 bases at J; junction bases unmatched: 2. For the CDR3, the DNA is TGTGCCAGCTGGGGAGGGGAGACCCAGTACTTC. It is translated as CASWGGETQYF.

V gene TRBV28 combines with J gene TRBJ1-1; tentative D call: TRBD1 (5 bases). The germline V and J ends were trimmed by 10 bases and 5 bases, with 14 bases remaining between them. The CDR3 runs 12 residues. Germline V gene lookup returns CDR1 MDHEN and CDR2 SYDVKM. The CDR3 bases are TGTGCCACCGGGCCGGGGGGGACTGAAGCTTTCTTT. Its protein product is CATGPGGTEAFF.

V and J are TRBV4-1 and TRBJ2-6; 7 bases map to TRBD1. The length of the CDR3 is 19 residues. The trim removed 4 bases at V and 0 bases at J, leaving 12 bases unmatched. Germline V gene lookup returns CDR1 MGHRA and CDR2 YSYEKL. CDR3 sequence: CASSPYWDSKNSGANVLTF. In nucleotides, the CDR3 is TGCGCCAGCAGCCCCTATTGGGACAGCAAAAACTCTGGGGCCAACGTCCTGACTTTC.

In the case of this clone: At one of its ends the junction is not consistent with the germline gene, which may arise from a read error. Other DNA sequences within the sample encode an identical CDR3. This sequence joins TRBV5-4 and TRBJ2-7; TRBD2 matches at 7 bases. The CDR3 length is 16 residues. Looked up from germline, CDR1 is SGHNT and CDR2 is YYREEE (reference sequence). The CDR3 region has the DNA TGTGCCAGCAGTTTGGCGGCCGGGGGGATCTCCTACGAGCAGTACTTC. Protein: CASSLAAGGISYEQYF.

This rearrangement joins TRBV19 to TRBJ1-4; D is undetermined. V gave up 1 base and J gave up 3 bases, with 6 bases separating them. The CDR3 length is 14 residues. Germline loops: CDR1 LNHDA, CDR2 SQIVND (reference sequence). The DNA for the CDR3 is TGTGCCAGTAGTATAGGGTCGGCTAATGAAAAACTGTTTTTT. This codes for CASSIGSANEKLFF.

This chain connects TRBV10-3 to TRBJ2-7; 7 positions match TRBD2. V shed 3 bases and J 3 bases; nucleotides not matched to a gene: 2. Germline V CDR1 and CDR2: ENHRY, SYGVKD. This CDR3 region has 13 residues. This CDR3 reads CAISDASGYEQYF. The CDR3 DNA reads as TGTGCCATCAGTGATGCTAGCGGCTACGAGCAGTACTTC.

The CDR3 loop reads CASSLAGRDEQYF. The DNA for the CDR3 is TGTGCCAGCAGCTTGGCAGGGCGGGACGAGCAGTACTTC. The chain links TRBV5-4 to TRBJ2-7; possibly TRBD1 or TRBD2 for D (5 bases each). Trimming left V 0 bases short and J 5 bases short, with 9 bases between. CDR3 length: 13 amino acids. Germline V lookup: CDR1 SGHNT, CDR2 YYREEE (reference sequence).